This T cell receptor beta chain emerged from a study of T cells after posttransplantation cyclophosphamide. General study findings and limits: After PTCy, TRB diversity resembled that of CNI/methotrexate controls.

This clone was detected ten times or more. Its antigen is currently unknown. V lost 2 bases to trimming and J lost 3 bases, with 13 bases between them. Germline loops: CDR1 MGHRA, CDR2 YSYEKL. The CDR3 runs 15 residues. Clones were read by immunoSEQ multiplex PCR, and TCRdb kept only the in-frame ones, dropping some. The sample is made up of roughly 32,000 clones, none counted only once. The sequence came from a woman aged 25 to 39 in good health and a related stem cell transplant donor. The chain joins TRBV4-1 to TRBJ1-2, with D perhaps TRBD1 (5 bases). The source material was PBMCs. The CDR3 nucleotides read TGCGCCAGCAGCCAATCTCACAGGAGGGACTATGGCTACACCTTC. It codes for CASSQSHRRDYGYTF.